Listed below are T cell receptor beta chains from one sample, sequenced in a study of neoadjuvant nivolumab and ipilimumab in lung cancer. Data came from immunoSEQ multiplex PCR; TCRdb stores just in-frame clones and leaves some out. The table records thousands of clones, 81% of them present only once. Sample: normal lung tissue adjacent to the tumor, taken after neoadjuvant nivolumab, alone or with ipilimumab, at or shortly before surgery. Every receptor here comes from an adult with non-small cell lung cancer. Some clones in this sample may be carry-over from other donors' samples. The CDR3 runs from the conserved cysteine through the conserved F or W.

j_call v_call cdr3_aa
TRBJ2-7 TRBV5-1 CASSLEGPRQGAEQYF
TRBJ2-7 TRBV14 CASSQGGGFHEQYF
TRBJ1-2 TRBV7-8 CASSLAGQGNYGYTF
TRBJ2-7 TRBV6-5 CASSLSGTGTYEQYF
TRBJ1-1 TRBV29-1 CSVGGARSEAFF
TRBJ2-1 TRBV5-6 CASSLRARGTLYNEQFF
TRBJ1-1 TRBV27 CASSLSRQGMNTEAFF
TRBJ2-5 TRBV7-2 CASSLMAPPDPTQYF
TRBJ1-2 TRBV5-6 CASSLEGRSWGYTF
TRBJ2-7 TRBV11-2 CASGQGTGRTYEQYF
TRBJ2-1 TRBV13 CASARTGQAVNEQFF
TRBJ2-1 TRBV11-3 CASSSQAGLLYNEQFF
TRBJ2-1 TRBV6-5 CASSRNEGVNEQFF
TRBJ1-5 TRBV6-1 CASSAGNSNQPQHF
TRBJ2-5 TRBV25-1 CASSETGTGLGETQYF
TRBJ1-1 TRBV30 CAWSPTEWTEAFF
TRBJ2-2 TRBV18 CASSPGQNTGELFF
TRBJ1-5 TRBV5-1 CASSLESGGHQPQHF
TRBJ2-7 TRBV11-1 CASSSPGQGARDEQYF
TRBJ2-7 TRBV30 CAWSGRDRQYF
TRBJ1-1 TRBV6-1 CASSGAEGSEAFF
TRBJ2-5 TRBV6-6 CASSLGTRDIQETQYF
TRBJ2-5 TRBV4-3 CASSPGGGASGETQYF
TRBJ1-2 TRBV5-4 CASSSVFPSWDGGYTF
TRBJ2-5 TRBV20-1 CSARGSTQYF
TRBJ2-4 TRBV5-6 CASSLGTGQNIQYF
TRBJ2-5 TRBV5-1 CASSLGEETQYF
TRBJ2-7 TRBV10-3 CAISGATDRGRAYEQYF
TRBJ2-5 TRBV7-9 CASSFSNGETQYF
TRBJ1-1 TRBV5-4 CASSSGTGGTEAFF
TRBJ1-6 TRBV19 CASSISLGIAYNSPLHF
TRBJ2-1 TRBV7-7 CASSQGPYNEQFF
TRBJ1-1 TRBV5-6 CASSLLWAGNTEAFF
TRBJ2-7 TRBV4-3 CASSQDVASGSSYEQYF
TRBJ1-1 TRBV19 CASSILGGQTEAFF
TRBJ2-7 TRBV5-1 CASREVEVYEQYF
TRBJ2-1 TRBV5-4 CASSLPSEFLYNEQFF
TRBJ2-5 TRBV10-2 CASTGGYSGEGTQYF
TRBJ2-3 TRBV7-3 CASRPGNTDTQYF
TRBJ2-2 TRBV18 CASSPWQGAGELFF
TRBJ1-1 TRBV5-1 CASSLAIPINTEAFF
TRBJ2-1 TRBV11-3 CASSPQWTVGITSSDEQFF
TRBJ2-1 TRBV18 CASSPKGQGTYNEQFF
TRBJ1-3 TRBV10-3 CAIAGFDNSGNTIYF
TRBJ2-7 TRBV12-5 CASAPEASYEQYF